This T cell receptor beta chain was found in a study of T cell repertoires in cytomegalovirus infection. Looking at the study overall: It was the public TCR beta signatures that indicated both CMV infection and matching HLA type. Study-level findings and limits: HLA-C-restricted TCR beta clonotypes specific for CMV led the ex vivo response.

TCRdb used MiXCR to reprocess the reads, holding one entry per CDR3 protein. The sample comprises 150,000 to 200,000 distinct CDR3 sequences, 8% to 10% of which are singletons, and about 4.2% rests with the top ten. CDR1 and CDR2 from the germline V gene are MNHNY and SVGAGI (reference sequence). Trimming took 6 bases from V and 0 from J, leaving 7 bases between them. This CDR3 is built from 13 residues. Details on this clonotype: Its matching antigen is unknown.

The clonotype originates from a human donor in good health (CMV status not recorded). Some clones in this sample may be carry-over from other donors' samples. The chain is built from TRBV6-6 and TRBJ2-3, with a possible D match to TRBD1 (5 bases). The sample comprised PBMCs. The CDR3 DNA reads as TGTGCCAGCAGGGACAAAAGCACAGATACGCAGTATTTT. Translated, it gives CASRDKSTDTQYF.